Following are 16 T cell receptor beta chains from one sample sequenced in a study of T cells in Graves' hyperthyroidism and ophthalmopathy. TCR beta CDR3 regions were amplified from RNA transcripts. The TCR CDR3 first-round RT-PCR relied on the HTBI primer set. TCRdb re-called the multiplex PCR reads through MiXCR, storing one row per CDR3 protein. The data show a few hundred thousand distinct CDR3 sequences, with about 15% seen just once and approximately 32% held by the top ten. Sequenced input: blood. The receptors here all came from a woman between 25 and 40 years old with Graves' hyperthyroidism.

This clonotype has at least ten counts. The rearrangement links TRBV3-1 to TRBJ1-1; D remains ambiguous. Germline assignment: CDR1 LGHDT and CDR2 YNNKEL (reference sequence). V was clipped by 0 bases and J by 7 bases, with 12 bases between them. This CDR3 region has 14 residues. CDR3 bases: TGTGCCAGCAGCCAAGATCGGGTTTTCGGTGAAGCTTTCTTT. It codes for CASSQDRVFGEAFF.

This clonotype occurred a few times. One end of the junction does not line up with germline, which may come from a read error. This sequence joins TRBV5-1 and TRBJ2-7; maybe TRBD2 (6 bases). Per germline, CDR1 SGHRS and CDR2 YFSETQ. The CDR3 has 14 amino acids. This chain's CDR3 is CASSKLRDSHEQYF. CDR3 nucleotide sequence: TGCGCCAGCAGCAAACTCCGGGACTCCCACGAGCAGTACTTC.

This clonotype was seen at least ten times. CDR3 in amino acids: CASSRQTSGQETQYF. The DNA of the CDR3 is TGTGCCAGCAGCCGCCAGACTAGCGGACAAGAGACCCAGTACTTC. This chain uses TRBV16 with TRBJ2-5; 9 bases agree with TRBD2. Germline V gene data show CDR1 as KGHSY and CDR2 as FQNENV. The trim removed 4 bases at V and 2 bases at J, leaving 5 bases unmatched. The CDR3 length is 15 residues.

Concerning this clonotype itself: This may arise from a read error, as a much more abundant clone is one base away. This chain uses TRBV5-1 with TRBJ2-1; maybe TRBD1 (6 bases). The V end lost 2 bases, the J end lost 9 bases, and 9 bases lay between the germline ends. In germline, CDR1 is SGHRS, CDR2 YFSETQ. This CDR3 spans 12 amino acids. The CDR3 DNA follows: TGCGCCAGCAGCTTACAGGGTGGTGAGCAGTTCTTC. Translating gives CASSLQGGEQFF. The entire variable domain, with the rest obtained from reference TRBV5-1 and TRBJ2-1, is as follows: KAGVTQTPRYLIKTRGQQVTLSCSPISGHRSVSWYQQTPGQGLQFLFEYFSETQRNKGNFPGRFSGRQFSNSRSEMNVSTLELGDSALYLCASSLQGGEQFFGPGTRLTVL.

This clonotype occurred many times. The gene calls are TRBV3-1 and TRBJ2-7; unclear D gene. CDR1 and CDR2 from the germline V gene are LGHDT and YNNKEL (reference sequence). The CDR3 length is 13 residues. V was pared by 2 bases and J by 2 bases, with 7 bases between. The CDR3 loop is CASSQNEAYEQYF. The DNA of the CDR3 is TGTGCCAGCAGCCAAAACGAAGCCTACGAGCAGTACTTC.

This clonotype was detected many times. The V call is TRBV12-3 or TRBV12-4, the J call TRBJ2-7, with a weak D call TRBD1 (5 bases). The CDR3 totals 15 residues. V was cut by 0 bases and J by 5 bases, with 14 bases left in between. CDR3 protein: CASSLARQGLDEQYF. In DNA, the CDR3 is TGTGCCAGCAGTTTAGCCCGCCAGGGCCTCGACGAGCAGTACTTC.

The sample holds many counts of this clonotype. The chain couples TRBV6-6 to TRBJ2-1; possible D gene TRBD2, 6 bases. This CDR3 has 19 amino acids. Trimming left V 0 bases short and J 0 bases short, with 18 bases between. CDR1 MNHNY and CDR2 SVGAGI come from the germline V gene (reference sequence). Here the CDR3 DNA reads TGTGCCAGCAGTTACTCGACGAGAAGCGGGTCCTCCTCCTACAATGAGCAGTTCTTC. Translating it yields CASSYSTRSGSSSYNEQFF.

This clonotype was seen at least ten times. The gene calls are TRBV7-9 and TRBJ2-1; TRBD2 aligns across 8 bases. V lost 1 base to trimming and J lost 1 base; unmatched junction nucleotides: 12. CDR1 and CDR2 (germline): SEHNR, FQNEAQ (reference sequence). The CDR3 has 19 residues. CDR3 residues: CASSLEVSGTRRSYNEQFF. CDR3 DNA sequence: TGTGCCAGCAGCTTAGAGGTTAGCGGGACGCGTAGGTCCTACAATGAGCAGTTCTTC.

The chain recombines TRBV20-1 with TRBJ1-6; the D is unclear. Deletions cut 1 base from V and 9 bases from J, with 4 bases between. The germline V gene encodes CDR1 DFQATT and CDR2 SNEGSKA (reference sequence). The CDR3 is made up of 11 amino acids. In DNA form, the CDR3 reads TGCAGTGCTAGAGGGACTTCACCCCTCCACTTT. Translating it yields CSARGTSPLHF.

Comments on this clonotype: This may arise from a read error, as a much more abundant clone is one base away. The rearrangement links TRBV7-2 to TRBJ2-1; D is uncertain. CDR3 length equals 16 residues. Germline V lookup: CDR1 SGHTA, CDR2 FQGNSA. DNA for the CDR3: TGTGCCATCAGCTTCGCCTCGGCGGTAGGGTCTAATGAGCAGTTCTTC. Residues: CAISFASAVGSNEQFF.

This clonotype was picked up many times. The rearrangement uses TRBV5-1 and TRBJ2-5; D is unclear. The V gene lost 5 bases and the J gene lost 1 base, with 18 bases spanning the gap. The CDR3 has 16 residues. Germline CDR1 SGHRS, CDR2 YFSETQ. The CDR3 sequence: CASRVGSGPPQETQYF. In DNA, the CDR3 is TGCGCCAGCAGGGTGGGGTCCGGGCCCCCCCAAGAGACCCAGTACTTC.

This clonotype was seen at least ten times. The V call is TRBV29-1, the J call TRBJ1-5; tentatively, D is TRBD1 (5 bases). This CDR3 region has 13 residues. Per the germline V gene, CDR1 is SQVTM and CDR2 is ANQGSEA. V was clipped by 7 bases and J by 7 bases, with 17 bases between them. CDR3 region: CSAKGRGGQPQHF. In DNA, the CDR3 is TGCAGCGCTAAAGGGAGGGGAGGACAGCCCCAGCATTTT.

This clonotype was detected only a few times. This chain joins TRBV20-1 and TRBJ1-1; D might be TRBD1 (5 bases). The CDR3 is 17 residues long. Trimming shortened V by 1 base and J by 0 bases, and 18 bases separated the two germline ends. Germline V gene sequence: CDR1 DFQATT, CDR2 SNEGSKA (reference sequence). CDR3 DNA sequence: TGCAGTGCTAGAGTGAGCCGGGCAGGGTCGATGAACACTGAAGCTTTCTTT. It yields the protein CSARVSRAGSMNTEAFF.

This clonotype was counted between two and nine times. V and J are TRBV30 and TRBJ2-4; 10 positions match TRBD2. CDR3 size: 16 residues. After removal of 4 bases from V and 1 base from J, the junction contained 7 bases not matched to a gene. From germline, CDR1 is GTSNPN and CDR2 SVGIG (reference sequence). As DNA, the CDR3 is TGTGCCTGGACCCAAGCGGGAGGGCTTGCCAAAAACATTCAGTACTTC. Translating gives CAWTQAGGLAKNIQYF.

A single count supports this clonotype. The chain has TRBV5-1 and TRBJ2-2; possible D gene TRBD1, 5 bases. The CDR3 runs 17 residues. Trimming took 0 bases from V and 2 from J, leaving 14 bases between them. The V gene's germline CDR1 is SGHRS and CDR2 YFSETQ. CDR3 amino acids: CASSLAGWGTNTGELFF. CDR3 DNA sequence: TGCGCCAGCAGCTTGGCCGGCTGGGGCACAAACACCGGGGAGCTGTTTTTT.

This clonotype was seen many times. The chain joins TRBV29-1 to TRBJ2-7; D may be TRBD2 (5 bases). V was shortened by 4 bases and J by 3 bases, with 7 bases between the two germline ends. The V gene's germline CDR1 is SQVTM and CDR2 ANQGSEA. The CDR3 spans 11 residues. This chain's CDR3 is CSVVGDYEQYF. The CDR3 coding sequence is TGCAGCGTTGTCGGGGACTACGAGCAGTACTTC.